A single sample is the source of the 11 T cell receptor beta chains below, sequenced in a study of blood T cell repertoires in COVID-19. Repertoires were generated with immunoSEQ multiplex PCR, while TCRdb's copy carries only in-frame clones and drops some. Found here are approximately 300,000 clones, 92% of them singletons; the top ten hold less than 20%. The material sequenced was PBMCs or T cells enriched from blood (not recorded which). These receptors came from a woman in her twenties or thirties who had recovered from COVID-19.

The chain employs TRBV12-3 or TRBV12-4 and TRBJ2-3, with TRBD2 identical over 7 bases. With V trimmed by 7 bases and J by 5 bases, 6 bases remained unmatched. The CDR3 spans 13 residues. CDR3 loop: CASKGLQRDTQYF. The CDR3 DNA is TGTGCCAGCAAGGGACTACAAAGAGATACGCAGTATTTT.

The V and J genes are TRBV7-2 and TRBJ2-7; 10 nucleotides agree with TRBD2. Germline values: CDR1 SGHTA, CDR2 FQGNSA. The CDR3 runs to 14 residues. J was trimmed by 7 bases and V by 6 bases; bases with no gene match: 9. The CDR3 DNA is TGTGCCAGCAGACCACTAGCGGGATCGGGGGAGCAGTACTTC. It codes for CASRPLAGSGEQYF.

This chain connects TRBV18 to TRBJ2-1; TRBD2 matches 10 bases. Looked up from germline, CDR1 is KGHSH and CDR2 is LQKENI. The CDR3 extends over 17 amino acids. The J segment lost 3 bases and the V segment lost 2 bases, leaving 7 bases of the junction unmatched. CDR3 protein: CASSPGLAGANYNEQFF. Written as DNA, the CDR3 is TGTGCCAGCTCACCAGGGCTAGCGGGAGCGAACTACAATGAGCAGTTCTTC.

This chain joins TRBV4-1 and TRBJ1-2, with no clear D. Deletions cut 1 base from V and 2 bases from J, with 8 bases between. This CDR3 comprises 14 residues. Germline lookup yields CDR1 MGHRA and CDR2 YSYEKL. CDR3 coding DNA: TGCGCCAGCAGCCAAGGGCGGCAGAACTATGGCTACACCTTC. It encodes CASSQGRQNYGYTF.

This rearrangement joins TRBV10-3 to TRBJ1-2; 9 bases fit TRBD1. V gave up 5 bases and J gave up 2 bases; unmatched junction bases: 6. Germline CDR1 and CDR2: ENHRY and SYGVKD. The CDR3 consists of 15 residues. CDR3 sequence (DNA): TGTGCCATCAGTAGGACAGGGGAGGCAAACTATGGCTACACCTTC. Translation gives CAISRTGEANYGYTF.

This clone was seen once. This chain links TRBV6-5 with TRBJ2-7; weak D call: TRBD2 (6 bases). Germline CDR1 and CDR2: MNHEY and SVGAGI. The CDR3 runs 13 residues. Deletions cut 7 bases from V and 7 bases from J, with 17 bases between. CDR3 sequence reads: CASTRDSGGEQYF. In DNA form, the CDR3 reads TGTGCCAGCACCCGGGACTCCGGAGGGGAGCAGTACTTC.

This chain links TRBV3-1 (or the pseudogene TRBV3-2) with TRBJ1-1, with no clear D. Trimming took 1 base from V and 4 from J, leaving 7 bases between them. The CDR3 is 13 amino acids. Germline CDR1 and CDR2: LGHDT and YNNKEL (reference sequence). CDR3 DNA sequence: TGTGCCAGCAGCCAAGGGCGGGGCACTGAAGCTTTCTTT. Protein product: CASSQGRGTEAFF.

This sequence joins TRBV19 and TRBJ1-2, with a tentative D call TRBD1 (6 bases). The CDR3 runs 15 residues. Trimming removed 6 bases from V and 2 bases from J, with 16 bases in between. The V gene's germline CDR1 is LNHDA and CDR2 SQIVND (reference sequence). The DNA of the CDR3 is TGTGCCAGTAGGAGGCGGGGGCGATCGAACTATGGCTACACCTTC. The encoded protein is CASRRRGRSNYGYTF. Full variable domain (outside the CDR3, taken from reference TRBV19 and TRBJ1-2): DGGITQSPKYLFRKEGQNVTLSCEQNLNHDAMYWYRQDPGQGLRLIYYSQIVNDFQKGDIAEGYSVSREKKESFPLTVTSAQKNPTAFYLCASRRRGRSNYGYTFGSGTRLTVV.

The chain has TRBV5-1 and TRBJ2-1; 9 positions agree with TRBD2. This CDR3 is 19 amino acids long. V was clipped by 4 bases and J by 0 bases; unmatched bases: 14. Germline V CDR1 and CDR2: SGHRS, YFSETQ. CDR3 loop: CASSREPTSGERSYNEQFF. Written as DNA, the CDR3 is TGCGCCAGCAGCCGCGAACCGACTAGCGGAGAGCGCTCCTACAATGAGCAGTTCTTC.

The chain links TRBV27 to TRBJ1-2, with 7 positions matching TRBD1. Trimming took 6 bases from V and 2 from J; bases not matched to a gene: 9. Germline lookup yields CDR1 MNHEY and CDR2 SMNVEV (reference sequence). The CDR3 consists of 15 residues. The DNA for the CDR3 is TGTGCCAGCAGGCGTTCGGGACAGTTAAACTATGGCTACACCTTC. This gives the protein CASRRSGQLNYGYTF.

V usage is TRBV7-2 and J usage is TRBJ1-2, with 8 bases that match TRBD1. V dropped 2 bases and J dropped 11; count of bases not matched to a gene: 10. Germline CDR1 reads SGHTA; CDR2 reads FQGNSA. This CDR3 region has 14 residues. The CDR3 nucleotides are TGTGCCAGCAGCTTATTTGCCGGACAGGGCAAGTACACCTTC. Translating gives CASSLFAGQGKYTF.